Following are 27 T cell receptor beta chains from one sample sequenced in a study of cytomegalovirus exposure and HLA in healthy donors. The PCR made use of 60 Vbeta and 13 Jbeta primers. The assay was immunoSEQ multiplex PCR, and TCRdb's table has in-frame clones only and misses some. The table lists under 110,000 clones, around 70% of them singletons. The sample consisted of PBMCs. These receptors were taken from a boy between 5 and 17 years old in good health and CMV-seronegative.

J is TRBJ2-7 and V is TRBV2; possibly TRBD2 for D (6 bases). The V end was cut by 7 bases, the J end by 1 base, with 14 bases between. The germline V gene has CDR1 SNHLY and CDR2 FYNNEI. The CDR3 spans 14 residues. For the CDR3, the DNA is TGTGCCAGCAATTCGATGGGACTGTCCTACGAGCAGTACTTC. Translating it yields CASNSMGLSYEQYF.

The rearrangement links TRBV19 to TRBJ2-1, with D tentatively TRBD2 (5 bases). V gave up 6 bases and J gave up 8 bases, with 17 bases separating them. The germline V gene has CDR1 LNHDA and CDR2 SQIVND (reference sequence). The CDR3 length is 14 residues. The CDR3 here is CASRDDPQRDEQFF. DNA for the CDR3: TGTGCCAGTAGGGACGACCCACAGAGGGATGAGCAGTTCTTC. Based on the CDR3 plus reference TRBV19 and TRBJ2-1, the full variable domain is DGGITQSPKYLFRKEGQNVTLSCEQNLNHDAMYWYRQDPGQGLRLIYYSQIVNDFQKGDIAEGYSVSREKKESFPLTVTSAQKNPTAFYLCASRDDPQRDEQFFGPGTRLTVL.

V is TRBV7-8 and J is TRBJ1-5; D is uncertain. The CDR3 is made up of 14 amino acids. V was pared by 5 bases and J by 4 bases, with 12 bases between. CDR1 is SGHVS and CDR2 is FQNEAQ in the germline V gene. CDR3 amino acids: CASSKGRENQPQHF. In nucleotides, the CDR3 is TGTGCCAGCAGCAAAGGACGGGAAAATCAGCCCCAGCATTTT.

The chain is built from TRBV5-4 and TRBJ1-4, with a possible D match to TRBD1 (6 bases). Germline loops: CDR1 SGHNT, CDR2 YYREEE (reference sequence). This CDR3 has 14 amino acids. Trimming shortened V by 4 bases and J by 7 bases, and 14 bases separated the two germline ends. The CDR3 bases are TGTGCCAGCAGCATTACAGGGTTAGGTGAAAAACTGTTTTTT. It is translated as CASSITGLGEKLFF.

The rearrangement joins TRBV9 to TRBJ1-5; D is uncertain. V lost 0 bases and J lost 4, with 5 bases in between. The CDR3 runs 13 residues. Germline loops: CDR1 SGDLS, CDR2 YYNGEE. CDR3 sequence reads: CASSVAVNQPQHF. Here the CDR3 DNA reads TGTGCCAGCAGCGTAGCAGTAAATCAGCCCCAGCATTTT.

A few counts support this clone. V usage is TRBV14 and J usage is TRBJ1-1; 9 bases line up with TRBD1. This CDR3 is built from 16 residues. The junction had 9 bases not matched to a gene; V was cut back by 2 bases and J by 5 bases. Germline CDR1 is SGHDN and CDR2 is FVKESK. For the CDR3, the DNA is TGTGCCAGCAGCCAATTTGGGACAGGGATTCGGACTGAAGCTTTCTTT. It is translated as CASSQFGTGIRTEAFF. The full variable domain, rest sourced from reference TRBV14 and TRBJ1-1, is EAGVTQFPSHSVIEKGQTVTLRCDPISGHDNLYWYRRVMGKEIKFLLHFVKESKQDESGMPNNRFLAERTGGTYSTLKVQPAELEDSGVYFCASSQFGTGIRTEAFFGQGTRLTVV.

The chain is built from TRBV10-2 and TRBJ2-1; 15 nucleotides agree with TRBD2. The CDR3 consists of 13 residues. Per the germline V gene, CDR1 is WSHSY and CDR2 is SAAADI. Trimming at V came to 4 bases and at J to 15 bases, leaving 4 bases not matched to a gene. In nucleotides, the CDR3 is TGCGCCAGCAGTGGGTTGGGACTAGCGGGAGGGTTCTTC. As protein: CASSGLGLAGGFF.

This chain connects TRBV27 to TRBJ1-3; D may be TRBD1 (6 bases). The CDR3 is made up of 16 amino acids. The germline V gene has CDR1 MNHEY and CDR2 SMNVEV (reference sequence). Trimming took 6 bases from V and 0 from J, leaving 15 bases between them. DNA for the CDR3: TGTGCCAGCAGCAGGGGCTGGGGGGGCTCTGGAAACACCATATATTTT. Protein: CASSRGWGGSGNTIYF.

This clone was counted between two and nine times. This sequence joins TRBV13 and TRBJ2-1, with TRBD2 as a possible D gene (6 bases). The CDR3 is 15 residues long. CDR1 PRHDT and CDR2 FYEKMQ come from the germline V gene (reference sequence). V was trimmed by 3 bases and J by 0 bases, leaving 9 bases between them. Here the CDR3 DNA reads TGTGCCAGCAGCTTGGCGGGAAGCTCCTACAATGAGCAGTTCTTC. Translating it yields CASSLAGSSYNEQFF.

This clone was seen just once. The rearrangement links TRBV5-1 to TRBJ2-1; D gene ambiguous. V was clipped by 2 bases and J by 6 bases, with 12 bases between them. Looked up from germline, CDR1 is SGHRS and CDR2 is YFSETQ. The CDR3 covers 14 residues. CDR3 in amino acids: CASSFNTIGNEQFF. The CDR3 region has the DNA TGCGCCAGCAGCTTTAACACGATTGGCAATGAGCAGTTCTTC.

J is TRBJ1-6 and V is TRBV27; 8 bases match TRBD1. The germline CDR1 and CDR2 sequences are MNHEY and SMNVEV (reference sequence). V was pared by 2 bases and J by 8 bases, with 2 bases of the junction left unmatched. This CDR3 has 14 amino acids. The chain's CDR3 is CASSLGQGYSPLHF. CDR3 in DNA: TGTGCCAGCAGTTTAGGACAGGGCTATTCACCCCTCCACTTT.

This clone was found a few times. V usage is TRBV13 and J usage is TRBJ1-5; D gene unclear. The length of the CDR3 is 15 residues. Germline V gene lookup returns CDR1 PRHDT and CDR2 FYEKMQ (reference sequence). V lost 5 bases and J lost 2, with 13 bases in between. CDR3 sequence: CASSPESRCNQPQHF. The CDR3 DNA reads TGTGCCAGCAGCCCAGAATCCAGGTGCAATCAGCCCCAGCATTTT.

The chain employs TRBV6-5 and TRBJ1-1, with D perhaps TRBD1 (5 bases). Germline CDR1 is MNHEY and CDR2 is SVGAGI. This CDR3 is built from 16 residues. V was trimmed by 4 bases and J by 8 bases, leaving 23 bases between them. The CDR3 DNA reads TGTGCCAGCAGTTCTCCTTCCTTGCAGGGCCCACCAGAAGCTTTCTTT. Amino acids: CASSSPSLQGPPEAFF.

This clone occurred a few times. The chain carries TRBV5-4 and TRBJ1-2; tentatively, D is TRBD1 (6 bases). V gave up 3 bases and J gave up 2 bases, with 14 bases separating them. The CDR3 is 15 residues long. CDR1 is SGHNT, CDR2 YYREEE, per germline (reference sequence). The CDR3 sequence: CASSSWGPENYGYTF. The CDR3 DNA reads TGTGCCAGCAGCTCCTGGGGGCCGGAAAACTATGGCTACACCTTC.

The chain couples TRBV7-2 to TRBJ1-5; D ambiguous. In germline, CDR1 is SGHTA, CDR2 FQGNSA. V was cut by 5 bases and J by 0 bases, with 11 bases left in between. The CDR3 extends over 15 amino acids. The chain's CDR3 is CASSLLTDSNQPQHF. The CDR3, as DNA: TGTGCCAGCAGCCTACTCACTGATAGCAATCAGCCCCAGCATTTT.

The rearrangement joins TRBV13 to TRBJ1-1; no reliable D call. V was pared by 1 base and J by 5 bases, with 20 bases between. CDR1 is PRHDT and CDR2 is FYEKMQ in the germline V gene (reference sequence). The CDR3 length is 17 residues. The DNA of the CDR3 is TGTGCCAGCAGCTTAGAATCGGTTCCCTTCGCGGAGACTGAAGCTTTCTTT. Amino acid sequence: CASSLESVPFAETEAFF.

The chain recombines TRBV6-5 with TRBJ2-7; weak D call: TRBD2 (6 bases). The V end was cut by 0 bases, the J end by 7 bases, with 13 bases between. The CDR3 sequence is 14 residues long. Per the germline V gene, CDR1 is MNHEY and CDR2 is SVGAGI. The CDR3 here is CASSYSGGSGEQYF. CDR3 DNA: TGTGCCAGCAGTTACTCAGGAGGGTCGGGGGAGCAGTACTTC.

V is TRBV9 and J is TRBJ1-5, with 8 bases aligning to TRBD1. Germline lookup yields CDR1 SGDLS and CDR2 YYNGEE. The V and J ends lost 0 bases and 7 bases, in that order; junction bases with no gene match: 6. The CDR3 runs 15 residues. The CDR3 loop is CASSVGTGLGQPQHF. DNA for the CDR3: TGTGCCAGCAGCGTAGGGACAGGGTTGGGACAGCCCCAGCATTTT.

This clone was seen a few times. The chain employs TRBV19 and TRBJ1-5; no clear D gene. Germline V CDR1 and CDR2: LNHDA, SQIVND (reference sequence). The V end was cut by 2 bases, the J end by 1 base, with 6 bases between. The CDR3 spans 14 residues. This CDR3 reads CASSIWRSNQPQHF. In DNA form, the CDR3 reads TGTGCCAGTAGTATATGGAGGAGCAATCAGCCCCAGCATTTT.

The genes are TRBV6-6 and TRBJ2-5; D may be TRBD2 (5 bases). The CDR3 totals 16 residues. The V and J ends lost 2 bases and 5 bases respectively, with 18 bases between them. The V gene's germline CDR1 is MNHNY and CDR2 SVGAGI (reference sequence). The chain's CDR3 is CASSYSSGIGMETQYF. DNA of the CDR3: TGTGCCAGCAGTTACAGTTCGGGAATTGGCATGGAGACCCAGTACTTC.

The chain is built from TRBV5-1 and TRBJ2-3; D is possibly TRBD2 (6 bases). Germline V CDR1 and CDR2: SGHRS, YFSETQ. The germline V and J ends were trimmed by 2 bases and 3 bases, with 19 bases remaining between them. There are 17 residues in the CDR3. The CDR3 region has the DNA TGCGCCAGCAGCTTTTTAGTGGGCGGGGATCCAACAGATACGCAGTATTTT. Translation: CASSFLVGGDPTDTQYF.

This clone has only a few counts. The chain recombines TRBV6-5 with TRBJ1-1; D is undetermined. This CDR3 contains 14 residues. Deletions cut 6 bases from V and 7 bases from J, with 18 bases between. CDR1 MNHEY and CDR2 SVGAGI come from the germline V gene. CDR3 in DNA: TGTGCCAGCAGCCGCGGTACCAAAATTATTGAAGCTTTCTTT. As protein: CASSRGTKIIEAFF.

The chain combines TRBV28 with TRBJ2-7, with a possible D match to TRBD1 (6 bases). The CDR3 length is 14 residues. The germline V gene encodes CDR1 MDHEN and CDR2 SYDVKM. With 4 bases removed from V and 6 bases from J, the gap between germline ends came to 16 bases. CDR3 region: CASSSQGTSGEQYF. In DNA form, the CDR3 reads TGTGCCAGCAGTTCTCAGGGGACCTCGGGCGAGCAGTACTTC.

This clone showed up just once. This sequence joins TRBV18 and TRBJ2-2, with TRBD2 as a possible D gene (6 bases). Trimming pared 1 base from V and 0 bases from J, leaving 9 bases between. Germline V gives CDR1 KGHSH, CDR2 LQKENI. The CDR3 runs to 16 residues. CDR3 sequence: CASSPLSGANTGELFF. The CDR3 DNA is TGTGCCAGCTCACCACTATCGGGGGCGAACACCGGGGAGCTGTTTTTT.

This clone has more than one count but fewer than ten. The CDR3 carries no conserved terminal phenylalanine or tryptophan, so it likely arises from a read error. It is unclear where the CDR3 begins or ends on the DNA, so no DNA is shown, and the CDR3 is as TCRdb lists it. This rearrangement joins TRBV15 to TRBJ1-1; the table names TRBD1, a call not compared with the DNA. Both ends counted, the CDR3 spans 15 residues. Germline CDR1 and CDR2: LNHNV and YYDKDF (reference sequence). CDR3 amino acids: CATSREGGIGTEALV.

The CDR3 loop is CASRGQGTSGNTIYF. CDR3 coding DNA: TGTGCCAGCAGAGGACAGGGGACCTCTGGAAACACCATATATTTT. J is TRBJ1-3 and V is TRBV2; 9 positions agree with TRBD1. Germline V gene sequence: CDR1 SNHLY, CDR2 FYNNEI. This CDR3 has 15 residues. The J segment lost 0 bases and the V segment lost 6 bases, leaving 3 bases of the junction unmatched.

The V gene is TRBV28, the J gene TRBJ1-5; D might be TRBD1 (5 bases). CDR3 size: 12 residues. CDR1 and CDR2 (germline): MDHEN, SYDVKM. V lost 5 bases and J 8 bases, leaving 10 bases between the germline ends. As DNA, the CDR3 is TGTGCCAGCAGTGTGGGGGGGGAGCCCCAGCATTTT. Amino acids: CASSVGGEPQHF.